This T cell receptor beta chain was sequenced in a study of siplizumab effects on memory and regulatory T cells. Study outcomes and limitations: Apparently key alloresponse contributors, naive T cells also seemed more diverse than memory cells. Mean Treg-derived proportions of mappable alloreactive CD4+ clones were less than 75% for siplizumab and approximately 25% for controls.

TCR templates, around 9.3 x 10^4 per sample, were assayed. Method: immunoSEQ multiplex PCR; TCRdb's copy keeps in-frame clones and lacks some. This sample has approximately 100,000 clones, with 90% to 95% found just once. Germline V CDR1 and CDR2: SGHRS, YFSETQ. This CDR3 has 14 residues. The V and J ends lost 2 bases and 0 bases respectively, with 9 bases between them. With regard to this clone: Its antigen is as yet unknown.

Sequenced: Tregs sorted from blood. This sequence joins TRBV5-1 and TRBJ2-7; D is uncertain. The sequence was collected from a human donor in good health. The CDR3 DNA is TGCGCCAGCAGCTTTGGGGATAGCTCCTACGAGCAGTACTTC. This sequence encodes CASSFGDSSYEQYF.